This entry is about one T cell receptor beta chain. Its target antigen remains unknown. Qualities for individual bases were not recorded, and no much larger clone is one base off. The sample belongs to a study of cytomegalovirus exposure and HLA in healthy donors (dated by TCRdb to 2016 to 2017). About the study as a whole: According to an earlier analysis of a few hundred of the donors, 150 million to 200 million T cells yielded 117 million unique TCR beta sequences and less than 300 Gb of sequence data. Every repertoire in the discovery cohort had been generated on one and the same sequencing platform. In an earlier analysis of roughly 600 of the donors, high-throughput TCR beta sequencing was used to judge whether each TCR beta V gene segment behaved as functional or pseudogenic. To predict cytomegalovirus infection status, the study combined high-throughput TCR immunosequencing, statistical association of individual TCRs with disease status, and machine learning. The study aimed to test whether signatures of past pathogen exposure could be identified by cataloging public T cell receptors. Among the roughly 390 genotyped donors, about 83% belonged to the genetic ancestry cluster associated with self-reported Caucasian donors. The later analysis used no new phenotypic data to find candidate immune exposures, relying instead on TCR beta sequences and their occurrence across donors. On average, 235,054 unique TCR beta nucleotide sequences were sequenced per donor among some 420 genotyped donors of the cohort, with around 19% of those sequences being non-productive. The number of typed donors differed by locus: roughly 629-630 for A, B, C, DRB1 and DQB1; approximately 540 for DQA1; approximately 610 for DPA1; and roughly 490 for DPB1. Along with the approximately 650-subject first cohort, a separate validation cohort of roughly 110 different subjects was used. Alongside the repertoire data, information on donor age, sex, ethnicity and CMV serostatus was compiled. A later genetic analysis used genome-wide SNP genotypes for about 65% of the 666 donors, treating that subset as a discovery cohort. In a later analysis, previously published TCR beta repertoires from hundreds of donors were re-analyzed and high-resolution HLA genotyping was added so that TCR occurrence patterns could be studied. Because of strong linkage in the cohort, four or five DR-DQ haplotypes were treated as single units for association and clustering. Class I and class II HLA loci were covered by the typing at four-digit resolution. The study used immunosequencing to profile the T cell repertoires of 600 to 850 subjects and linked those repertoires to cytomegalovirus serostatus. About 300 gigabases of sequencing data and 70 million to 100 million unique TCR sequences were included in an early release covering about 600 HLA-typed donors.

The investigation overall reported the following: Specific HLA alleles were associated with 15,000 to 20,000 TCR beta sequences at a false discovery rate of 0.05 in a later analysis. The 87-base-pair reads could not distinguish some IMGT-functional V segments, including TRBV6-2 and TRBV6-3, so those segments were excluded. Because HLA typing was unavailable for some donors at each locus, only the typed subset was used in association tests. A further reported finding was that TCR beta sequences accurately predicted the HLA-A and HLA-B alleles for most subjects in the first cohort. Presence/absence analyses assumed roughly uniform sequencing depth across donors, an assumption that may not hold. This cohort had only TCR beta chains sequenced, and the lack of alpha or paired-chain data limited which features could be detected. Cytomegalovirus status was reported to be diagnosed by the classifier with high specificity and sensitivity in both the original and validation cohorts. In a later analysis, HLA-associated TCR beta chains showed more clonal expansion and lower generation probabilities than non-associated chains that were equally common. In a later genetic analysis, fewer N-insertions in productive TCRs were reported among donors in an Asian-associated ancestry cluster than the roughly 640-donor mean. An association between a missense DCLRE1C variant and V-gene and J-gene trimming of TCR beta chains was found in a later genetic analysis and replicated in an independent cohort. When HLA alleles, especially DR and DQ, strongly co-occurred, TCR associations were difficult to assign to individual alleles. It was suggested by the authors that the approach could potentially be generalized to other disease states and immunological phenotypes. According to a later analysis, parvovirus B19, influenza, CMV and Epstein-Barr virus appeared linked to several top co-occurrence clusters. Broadly in line with IMGT annotations, most TCR beta V segments showed up in productive rearrangements about 87% or about 30% of the time in an earlier analysis of roughly 590 of the donors. CMV serostatus was the only immune exposure information available for the cohort. Around 16 rarely observed V segments, including chromosome 9 orphons, were excluded from the earlier analysis of several hundred of the donors because counts were too low. A cluster of highly shared sequence variants was judged likely to be a technical artifact of the sequencing pipeline. Linkage disequilibrium might explain the correlated functional status among segregating V segments, but an unknown experimental factor could not be excluded. A few of the identified cytomegalovirus-associated TCR beta chains were confirmed in vitro to be specific for cytomegalovirus antigens. According to a later analysis, TCR association rates differed among HLA loci, with DRB1 alleles showing the most associated TCRs and HLA-C alleles showing the fewest. Across donors, most TCR sequences were observed very rarely, whereas some public TCRs were present in many individuals. Most CMV-associated TCR beta chains appeared to be HLA-restricted in a later analysis, and the HLA associations seemed to be driven largely by CMV exposure. The study listed approximately 150 TCR beta chains as associated with cytomegalovirus.

Trimming costs V 1 base and J 6 bases, and their ends lie 27 bases apart. CDR1 and CDR2, looked up from the germline V gene, are SGDLS and YYNGEE. Counted from cysteine to phenylalanine, this CDR3 has 19 amino acids. Only CDR3 DNA remains: 57 bases, in frame from the first base. The cohort consisted of some 670 healthy bone marrow donors. Cohort members were all nominally healthy when sampled, although unrecorded immune exposures were likely present. The donor was CMV seropositive and was included in the group of 250 to 300 seropositive cohort members. Every donor gave a peripheral blood sample, and the peripheral blood mononuclear cells from that sample were used for TCR beta sequencing. Genomic DNA was extracted from the blood cell samples with the Qiagen DNeasy Blood Extraction Kit. The library came from the immunoSEQ multiplex PCR assay. The multiplex PCR relied on a mix of 60 forward primers for TCR Vbeta segments and 13 reverse primers for TCR Jbeta segments. Amplification of the CDR3 region of rearranged TCR beta genes was performed with a multiplex PCR assay on genomic DNA. The amplified TCR beta libraries were sequenced on the Illumina HiSeq System as 87-base-pair reads. As for the authors' bioinformatics: A later analysis tallied around 87 million unique TCR beta chains across the 666 repertoires, and some 10 million of those chains were shared by two or more donors. Raw reads were error-corrected and collapsed into unique sequences with a nearest-neighbor algorithm that merged closely related sequences to remove PCR and sequencing errors. To assign V, D and J gene segments, CDR3 sequences were aligned to IMGT reference sequences. For a sequence to be retained, a match of at least six nucleotides was required to both a V gene segment and a J gene segment. A rearrangement counted as productive if the CDR3 had no stop codons and remained in frame with V and J, and every other rearrangement counted as non-productive. Following IMGT convention, CDR3 was defined as the stretch from the second conserved V-encoded cysteine to the conserved J-encoded phenylalanine. In an earlier analysis of roughly 580 of the donors, sequences lacking an unambiguous match to a single V gene segment were excluded. An earlier analysis of about 600 of the donors called V segments functional above 56.7% productive rearrangements and segregating when the between-donor standard deviation exceeded 5%. A statistical classification framework was built for diagnosing cytomegalovirus status from the catalog of TCR beta chain sequences. In a later analysis, TCR nucleotide sequences were compared against IMGT/GENE-DB human TR gene sequences so that V and J genes could be assigned. A later analysis assigned CDR3 sequences and most-parsimonious VDJ recombination scenarios with the TCRdist pipeline. In a later analysis, each TCR beta chain was defined by its CDR3 amino acid sequence together with its V-gene family, and reads without a unique V-gene family were excluded. To address suspected cross-contamination and a sequencing artifact, a later analysis removed some 620 highly shared, low-generation-probability nucleotide sequences. In a later analysis, a clonal expansion index for each public chain was calculated from normalized within-repertoire ranks of inferred template counts. In a later analysis, generation probabilities were computed using a VDJ recombination model fitted to out-of-frame rearrangements, and the results were checked against IGoR. A later analysis scored TCR-TCR, TCR-HLA and TCR-CMV co-occurrence with hypergeometric tests, applying a repertoire-size bias correction to TCR pairs. In a later analysis, false discovery rates were estimated by permuting HLA or CMV assignments 20 times. A later analysis grouped co-occurring TCRs with DBSCAN, adding TCRdist sequence similarity when clustering within HLA-allele-positive subsets. Co-occurrence clustering excluded repertoires with fewer than 30,000 or more than 120,000 public chains, plus five with anomalous nucleotide sharing. The immuneACCESS repertoire file appears here via TCRdb, limited to in-frame rearrangements. These files lack a portion of the clones; in checked studies, under half of the deficit traces to unresolved V genes, and the cause of the others is not known. Clone size and V and J calls were adopted from that table, with D and trimming inferred from the DNA. This sample comprises about 120,000 clones, roughly 70% of them detected only once. 8.5% to 9.5% of the sample lies in the top ten.

The origin of this receptor is a young man in good health and CMV-seropositive. The rearranged chain carries TRBV9 and TRBJ2-3; the D gene is not confidently resolved. The sample was PBMCs. The sequence in DNA is TGTGCCAGCAGCGTACCCACGAAGGCGGCAGCTGGAGCAACCGATACGCAGTATTTT. This codes for CASSVPTKAAAGATDTQYF.